This is a list of T cell receptor beta chains from one sample in a study of T-cell reconstitution after alpha-beta-depleted transplantation in children. TCRdb processed the PCR reads anew with MiXCR; each CDR3 protein has one entry. The sample lists 250,000 to 400,000 distinct CDR3 sequences; approximately 23% were seen once. The specimen comprised PBMCs, mostly from graft donor cells, sampled 180 days after TCRalphabeta/CD19-depleted stem cell transplant. Receptor source: a male patient aged 10-17 years who had a stem cell transplant for acute lymphoblastic leukemia, so the T cells may come from the graft donor. The CDR3 runs from the conserved cysteine through the conserved F or W. Clone sizes are given selectively: once, few, many, or a class where the clone is expanded.

clone_size: few
v_call: TRBV4-1
j_call: TRBJ2-1
cdr3_aa: CASSQGAGLAGVYNEQFF

clone_size: .
v_call: TRBV24-1
j_call: TRBJ2-5
cdr3_aa: CATSDQGRNKETQYF

clone_size: few
v_call: TRBV27
j_call: TRBJ2-1
cdr3_aa: CASSLYPAVSYNEQFF

clone_size: few
v_call: TRBV4-1
j_call: TRBJ2-1
cdr3_aa: CASSQLGLAGGLDEQFF

clone_size: .
v_call: TRBV18
j_call: TRBJ2-7
cdr3_aa: CASSPGRGREQYF

clone_size: few
v_call: TRBV29-1
j_call: TRBJ2-5
cdr3_aa: CSVEGQETQYF

clone_size: many
v_call: TRBV6-5
j_call: TRBJ1-1
cdr3_aa: CASSYEAVNTEAFF

clone_size: .
v_call: TRBV5-1
j_call: TRBJ2-7
cdr3_aa: CASSPGTKYYEQYF

clone_size: .
v_call: TRBV27
j_call: TRBJ2-1
cdr3_aa: CASSLLNRYNEQFF

clone_size: few
v_call: TRBV5-1
j_call: TRBJ1-1
cdr3_aa: CASSLPGWDTEAFF

clone_size: few
v_call: TRBV10-3
j_call: TRBJ2-7
cdr3_aa: CAINGGYEQYF

clone_size: .
v_call: TRBV24-1
j_call: TRBJ2-2
cdr3_aa: CATSDFLPGELFF

clone_size: .
v_call: TRBV7-2
j_call: TRBJ2-3
cdr3_aa: CASSRWTGGDTQYF

clone_size: few
v_call: TRBV7-2
j_call: TRBJ2-6
cdr3_aa: CASSLNSLPGQRVLYSGANVLTF

clone_size: .
v_call: TRBV19
j_call: TRBJ2-5
cdr3_aa: CASSATGFETQYF

clone_size: few
v_call: TRBV5-1
j_call: TRBJ2-3
cdr3_aa: CASSLGGRPDTQYF

clone_size: .
v_call: TRBV7-8
j_call: TRBJ1-3
cdr3_aa: CASSLGYQGLAGNTIYF

clone_size: .
v_call: TRBV5-6
j_call: TRBJ1-1
cdr3_aa: CASSSYDRVEGNTEAFF

clone_size: few
v_call: TRBV20-1
j_call: TRBJ1-2
cdr3_aa: CSASVTGGIYGYTF

clone_size: .
v_call: TRBV19
j_call: TRBJ2-1
cdr3_aa: CASSIAPQGPGYNEQFF

clone_size: few
v_call: TRBV11-2
j_call: TRBJ2-6
cdr3_aa: CASPSPLGANVLTF

clone_size: few
v_call: TRBV4-1
j_call: TRBJ2-7
cdr3_aa: CASSQGFPGLTYEQYF

clone_size: few
v_call: TRBV13
j_call: TRBJ2-7
cdr3_aa: CASSLARDRSDYEQYF

clone_size: .
v_call: TRBV7-2
j_call: TRBJ1-1
cdr3_aa: CASSPRTGLTAFF

clone_size: few
v_call: TRBV6-1
j_call: TRBJ2-7
cdr3_aa: CASSLGLYSLEQYF

clone_size: .
v_call: TRBV20-1
j_call: TRBJ2-7
cdr3_aa: CSSKGVVAGPVNHEQYF